Below, 26 T cell receptor beta chains from the same sample are listed, as sequenced in a study of blood T cell repertoires in COVID-19. Sequencing was performed with immunoSEQ multiplex PCR; in TCRdb, only in-frame clones are kept and a portion is missing. The sample comprises about 150,000 clones, over 80% of which are singletons, and roughly 8.7% rests with the top ten. The material sequenced was peripheral blood. The receptors here all came from a young man with COVID-19, enrolled during active disease.

V usage is TRBV5-4 and J usage is TRBJ1-1; possibly TRBD1 for D (5 bases). The CDR3 totals 16 residues. Germline assignment: CDR1 SGHNT and CDR2 YYREEE (reference sequence). Between the trimmed V and J ends, which lost 0 bases and 0 bases, there was a span of 12 bases. CDR3 nucleotide sequence: TGTGCCAGCAGCTTGGGGGGCCCCCCCCTGAACACTGAAGCTTTCTTT. This gives the protein CASSLGGPPLNTEAFF.

This clone was found a few times. One end of the junction fails to match germline, which may point to a read error. The rearrangement joins TRBV19 to TRBJ2-7; 11 bases line up with TRBD2. Germline-derived CDR1 and CDR2 are LNHDA and SQIVND (reference sequence). This CDR3 has 15 residues. CDR3 in amino acids: CASSIAGGSSYEQYF. The CDR3 region has the DNA TGTGCCAGTAGCATAGCGGGAGGGAGCTCCTACGAGCAGTACTTC.

V gene TRBV5-1 combines with J gene TRBJ2-2, with TRBD2 matching over 11 bases. The germline CDR1 and CDR2 sequences are SGHRS and YFSETQ. This CDR3 spans 17 amino acids. V gave up 2 bases and J gave up 3 bases; unmatched junction bases: 6. The CDR3 sequence is CASSFSSGRVDTGELFF. DNA for the CDR3: TGCGCCAGCAGCTTCAGTAGCGGGAGGGTTGACACCGGGGAGCTGTTTTTT.

The rearrangement uses TRBV14 and TRBJ2-7; 13 positions match TRBD2. Germline CDR1 SGHDN, CDR2 FVKESK. This CDR3 is built from 16 residues. The V and J ends lost 3 bases and 1 base, in that order; junction bases with no gene match: 3. The CDR3: CASSQGLAGNSYEQYF. DNA for the CDR3: TGTGCCAGCAGCCAGGGACTAGCGGGGAATTCCTACGAGCAGTACTTC.

This chain links TRBV11-3 with TRBJ2-5; 7 bases align to TRBD2. Germline CDR1 SGHNT, CDR2 YENEEA. J lost 5 bases, V lost 3 bases, and 9 bases had no gene match. The CDR3 has 15 amino acids. CDR3 region: CASSFQKGGPETQYF. The CDR3 nucleotides read TGTGCCAGCAGCTTCCAAAAGGGAGGGCCCGAGACCCAGTACTTC.

The chain employs TRBV3-1 (or the pseudogene TRBV3-2) and TRBJ2-7; the match to TRBD2 covers 7 bases. Germline V CDR1 and CDR2: LGHDT, YNNKEL (reference sequence). V shed 1 base and J 2 bases; nucleotides not matched to a gene: 5. The CDR3 consists of 15 residues. CDR3 sequence (DNA): TGTGCCAGCAGCCAAGTGGGGGAGGGAGCCTACGAGCAGTACTTC. Amino acid sequence: CASSQVGEGAYEQYF.

The chain links TRBV19 to TRBJ2-1; TRBD1 matches 7 bases. In germline, CDR1 is LNHDA, CDR2 SQIVND (reference sequence). The CDR3 length is 16 residues. The trim removed 5 bases at V and 6 bases at J, leaving 13 bases unmatched. DNA for the CDR3: TGTGCCAGTAGTTCTCAGGACAGGCCCCCGGGCAATGAGCAGTTCTTC. It translates to CASSSQDRPPGNEQFF.

This clone was observed a handful of times. This chain connects TRBV7-9 to TRBJ2-1; D is undetermined. The length of the CDR3 is 11 residues. With 4 bases removed from V and 10 bases from J, the gap between germline ends came to 8 bases. Germline lookup yields CDR1 SEHNR and CDR2 FQNEAQ (reference sequence). DNA for the CDR3: TGTGCCAGCAGCTGGGCCACGGAGCAGTTCTTC. This codes for CASSWATEQFF.

The rearrangement uses TRBV18 and TRBJ2-2; tentative D call: TRBD2 (5 bases). V gave up 8 bases and J gave up 2 bases, with 18 bases separating them. The CDR3 contains 16 residues. Germline CDR1 and CDR2: KGHSH and LQKENI. The CDR3 is CASALRGGPNTGELFF. The CDR3, as DNA: TGTGCCAGCGCGCTACGCGGCGGGCCCAACACCGGGGAGCTGTTTTTT.

This chain uses TRBV2 with TRBJ2-7; TRBD2 agrees at 9 bases. CDR3 length: 16 residues. V dropped 7 bases and J dropped 4; count of bases not matched to a gene: 14. Germline V gene lookup returns CDR1 SNHLY and CDR2 FYNNEI. In DNA, the CDR3 is TGTGCCAGCACTGCGGCCCGGGCGGGAGGGACATACGAGCAGTACTTC. Protein product: CASTAARAGGTYEQYF. The variable domain in full, with the rest retrieved from reference TRBV2 and TRBJ2-7, is EPEVTQTPSHQVTQMGQEVILRCVPISNHLYFYWYRQILGQKVEFLVSFYNNEISEKSEIFDDQFSVERPDGSNFTLKIRSTKLEDSAMYFCASTAARAGGTYEQYFGPGTRLTVT.

The CDR3 here is CASSMAGTGGYEQYF. CDR3 DNA sequence: TGTGCCAGTAGTATGGCCGGGACAGGGGGATACGAGCAGTACTTC. The chain links TRBV19 to TRBJ2-7; 11 bases are a match to TRBD1. Germline V gives CDR1 LNHDA, CDR2 SQIVND (reference sequence). The CDR3 runs 15 residues. V lost 3 bases and J lost 4; bases outside the gene matches: 5.

The chain uses TRBV2 and TRBJ1-4; 10 nucleotides match TRBD1. Germline trimming cut 6 bases from V and 5 bases from J; bases unmatched to any gene: 3. The CDR3 length is 14 residues. CDR1 and CDR2 from the germline V gene are SNHLY and FYNNEI. The CDR3 nucleotides read TGTGCCAGCAGAGGACAGGGGGGGAATGAAAAACTGTTTTTT. Translating it yields CASRGQGGNEKLFF.

This clone was found a few times. The rearrangement links TRBV19 to TRBJ1-1; no clear D gene. Germline values: CDR1 LNHDA, CDR2 SQIVND (reference sequence). Trimming removed 4 bases at V and 0 bases at J, with 9 bases between. The CDR3 loop spans 14 amino acids. CDR3 residues: CASSNRRLNTEAFF. The CDR3 coding sequence is TGTGCCAGTAGTAATCGGCGGTTGAACACTGAAGCTTTCTTT.

This clone was found once. This chain links TRBV9 with TRBJ2-1, with 10 positions matching TRBD2. The CDR3 has 20 residues. Germline V CDR1 and CDR2: SGDLS, YYNGEE. V was pared by 4 bases and J by 2 bases, with 18 bases of the junction left unmatched. DNA of the CDR3: TGTGCCAGCAGCCTCAGCGGGAGGGCGGGTACTTTAAAAACCTACAATGAGCAGTTCTTC. Amino acids: CASSLSGRAGTLKTYNEQFF. Variable domain in full (rest from reference TRBV9 and TRBJ2-1): DSGVTQTPKHLITATGQRVTLRCSPRSGDLSVYWYQQSLDQGLQFLIQYYNGEERAKGNILERFSAQQFPDLHSELNLSSLELGDSALYFCASSLSGRAGTLKTYNEQFFGPGTRLTVL.

The chain is built from TRBV23-1 and TRBJ1-1; 11 nucleotides line up with TRBD1. TRBV23-1 is noted as an ORF with a role that remains uncertain. The CDR3 is made up of 18 amino acids. V shed 3 bases, J shed 7 bases, and the junction held 16 bases outside the gene matches. CDR3 sequence reads: CASSHLNLRTGGEGEAFF. DNA for the CDR3: TGCGCCAGCAGTCATTTGAATCTAAGGACAGGGGGCGAAGGTGAAGCTTTCTTT.

The chain employs TRBV11-2 and TRBJ2-1; the match to TRBD1 covers 11 bases. This CDR3 region has 14 residues. CDR1 SGHAT and CDR2 FQNNGV come from the germline V gene. The V segment lost 5 bases and the J segment 8 bases; nucleotides outside the gene matches: 5. CDR3 residues: CASSVDRGRDEQFF. In DNA form, the CDR3 reads TGTGCCAGCAGCGTGGACAGGGGGCGTGATGAGCAGTTCTTC.

This clone turned up a few times. This chain joins TRBV15 and TRBJ2-1; 7 bases map to TRBD2. The CDR3 is made up of 15 amino acids. The germline V gene encodes CDR1 LNHNV and CDR2 YYDKDF (reference sequence). The V and J ends lost 4 bases and 6 bases, in that order; junction bases with no gene match: 9. The CDR3 nucleotides are TGTGCCACCAGCATACTGGCGGGAGCCCCCAATGAGCAGTTCTTC. It translates to CATSILAGAPNEQFF.

As DNA, the CDR3 is TGTGCCAGCAGGAACTCCGGGACTCAGAATCAGCCCCAGCATTTT. Residues: CASRNSGTQNQPQHF. The V call is TRBV27, the J call TRBJ1-5; D is perhaps TRBD1 (5 bases). Germline CDR1 is MNHEY and CDR2 is SMNVEV (reference sequence). The length of the CDR3 is 15 residues. V shed 6 bases and J shed 4 bases, with 16 bases lying between them.

The chain couples TRBV27 to TRBJ2-2, with D unresolved. This CDR3 has 16 amino acids. Trimming removed 7 bases at V and 0 bases at J, with 15 bases between. Germline-derived CDR1 and CDR2 are MNHEY and SMNVEV (reference sequence). CDR3 sequence (DNA): TGTGCCAGCATCGTCGCGGCAAACGCGAACACCGGGGAGCTGTTTTTT. It is translated as CASIVAANANTGELFF.

This chain's CDR3 is CATTKDSSTDTQYF. In DNA, the CDR3 is TGTGCCACAACCAAGGACTCTAGCACAGATACGCAGTATTTT. This chain connects TRBV15 to TRBJ2-3, with D possibly matching TRBD2 (5 bases). Deletions cut 9 bases from V and 0 bases from J, with 13 bases between. The germline CDR1 and CDR2 sequences are LNHNV and YYDKDF (reference sequence). This CDR3 has 14 residues.

The chain recombines TRBV5-4 with TRBJ1-1; D ambiguous. Germline V gene lookup returns CDR1 SGHNT and CDR2 YYREEE (reference sequence). This CDR3 has 14 amino acids. Trimming left V 0 bases short and J 6 bases short, with 12 bases between. CDR3 sequence reads: CASSLGEGIAEAFF. The CDR3 DNA follows: TGTGCCAGCAGCTTGGGTGAGGGCATAGCTGAAGCTTTCTTT.

J is TRBJ1-3 and V is TRBV5-1; possibly TRBD1 for D (5 bases). This CDR3 is built from 16 residues. Trimming pared 0 bases from V and 2 bases from J, leaving 12 bases between. From germline, CDR1 is SGHRS and CDR2 YFSETQ. The DNA for the CDR3 is TGCGCCAGCAGCTTGGGGTCGGTAGGGGCTGGAAACACCATATATTTT. Encoded protein: CASSLGSVGAGNTIYF.

This clone has more than one count but fewer than ten. This sequence joins TRBV11-2 and TRBJ2-1, with D tentatively TRBD2 (6 bases). The CDR3 is 15 amino acids. Germline V gives CDR1 SGHAT, CDR2 FQNNGV. The ends were cut back, 3 bases at V and 3 bases at J, with 12 bases in the middle. CDR3 in DNA: TGTGCCAGCAGCTTGGGGGGTACGGGCTACAATGAGCAGTTCTTC. Protein sequence: CASSLGGTGYNEQFF.

This rearrangement joins TRBV5-1 to TRBJ2-3; D gene unclear. The ends were cut back, 2 bases at V and 4 bases at J, with 11 bases in the middle. The CDR3 consists of 14 residues. Germline lookup yields CDR1 SGHRS and CDR2 YFSETQ. CDR3 sequence: CASSFSGPPDTQYF. The CDR3 bases are TGCGCCAGCAGCTTCAGTGGCCCCCCAGATACGCAGTATTTT.

The table lists this clone with a count of one. The chain couples TRBV2 to TRBJ1-2; 8 bases are a match to TRBD1. V dropped 3 bases and J dropped 4; count of bases not matched to a gene: 4. CDR1 and CDR2 (germline): SNHLY, FYNNEI. The CDR3 loop spans 14 amino acids. In nucleotides, the CDR3 is TGTGCCAGCAGTGACGAGGGACAGGTCTATGGCTACACCTTC. Amino acids: CASSDEGQVYGYTF.

The rearrangement joins TRBV18 to TRBJ2-1, with 7 nucleotides matching TRBD2. Germline loops: CDR1 KGHSH, CDR2 LQKENI. With V trimmed by 2 bases and J by 5 bases, 9 bases remained unmatched. The CDR3 totals 16 residues. The DNA of the CDR3 is TGTGCCAGCTCACCATTACCGACGGGAGGTCACAATGAGCAGTTCTTC. Translated, it gives CASSPLPTGGHNEQFF.